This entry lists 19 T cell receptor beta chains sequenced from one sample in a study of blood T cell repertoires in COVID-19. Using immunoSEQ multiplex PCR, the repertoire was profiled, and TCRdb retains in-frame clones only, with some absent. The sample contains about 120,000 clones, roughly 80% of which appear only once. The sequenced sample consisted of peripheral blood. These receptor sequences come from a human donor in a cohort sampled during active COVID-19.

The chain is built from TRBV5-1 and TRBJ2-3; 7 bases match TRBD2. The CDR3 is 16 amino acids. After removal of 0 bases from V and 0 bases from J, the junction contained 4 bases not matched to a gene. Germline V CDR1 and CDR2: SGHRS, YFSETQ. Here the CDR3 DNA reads TGCGCCAGCAGCTTGGGGGACTATACTAGCACAGATACGCAGTATTTT. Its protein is CASSLGDYTSTDTQYF.

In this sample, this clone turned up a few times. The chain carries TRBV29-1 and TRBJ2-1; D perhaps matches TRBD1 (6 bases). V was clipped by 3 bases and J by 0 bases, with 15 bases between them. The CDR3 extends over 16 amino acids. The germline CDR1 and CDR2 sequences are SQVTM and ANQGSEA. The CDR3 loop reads CSVEERQAGSYNEQFF. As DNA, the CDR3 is TGCAGCGTTGAGGAGAGACAGGCGGGCTCCTACAATGAGCAGTTCTTC.

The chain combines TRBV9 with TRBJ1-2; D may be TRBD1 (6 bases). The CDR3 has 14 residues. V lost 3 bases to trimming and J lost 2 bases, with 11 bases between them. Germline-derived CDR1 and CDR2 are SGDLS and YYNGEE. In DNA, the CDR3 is TGTGCCAGCAGCGACCGTACAGGGAACTATGGCTACACCTTC. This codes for CASSDRTGNYGYTF.

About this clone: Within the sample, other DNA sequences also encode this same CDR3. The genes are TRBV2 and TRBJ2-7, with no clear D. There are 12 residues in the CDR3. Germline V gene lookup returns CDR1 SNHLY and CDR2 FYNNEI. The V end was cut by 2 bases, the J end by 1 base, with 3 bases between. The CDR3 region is CASSELSYEQYF. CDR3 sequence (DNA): TGTGCCAGCAGTGAACTTTCCTACGAGCAGTACTTC.

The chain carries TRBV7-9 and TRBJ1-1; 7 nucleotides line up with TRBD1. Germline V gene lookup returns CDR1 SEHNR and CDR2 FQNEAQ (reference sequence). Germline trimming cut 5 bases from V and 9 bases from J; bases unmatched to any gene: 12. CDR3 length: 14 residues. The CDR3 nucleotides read TGTGCCAGCAGCGAGGGGGTTGAGGACAGGAAAGCTTTCTTT. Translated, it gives CASSEGVEDRKAFF. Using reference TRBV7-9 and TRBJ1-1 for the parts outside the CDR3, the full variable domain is DTGVSQNPRHKITKRGQNVTFRCDPISEHNRLYWYRQTLGQGPEFLTYFQNEAQLEKSRLLSDRFSAERPKGSFSTLEIQRTEQGDSAMYLCASSEGVEDRKAFFGQGTRLTVV.

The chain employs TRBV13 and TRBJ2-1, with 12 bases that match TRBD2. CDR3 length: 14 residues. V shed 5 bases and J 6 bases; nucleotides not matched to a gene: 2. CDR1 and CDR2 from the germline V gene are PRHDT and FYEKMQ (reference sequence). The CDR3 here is CASSRLAGVNEQFF. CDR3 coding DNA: TGTGCCAGCAGCCGACTAGCGGGGGTCAATGAGCAGTTCTTC.

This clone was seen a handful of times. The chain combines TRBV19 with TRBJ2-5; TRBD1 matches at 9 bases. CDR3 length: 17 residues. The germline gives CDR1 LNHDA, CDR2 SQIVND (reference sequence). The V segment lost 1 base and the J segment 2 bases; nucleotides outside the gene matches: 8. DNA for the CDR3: TGTGCCAGTAGTATAGGTTGGGGACAGGGAAGACAAGAGACCCAGTACTTC. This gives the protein CASSIGWGQGRQETQYF.

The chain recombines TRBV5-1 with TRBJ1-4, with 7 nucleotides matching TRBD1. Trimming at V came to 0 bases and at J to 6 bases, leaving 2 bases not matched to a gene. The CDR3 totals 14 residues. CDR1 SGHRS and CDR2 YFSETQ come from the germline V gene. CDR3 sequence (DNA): TGCGCCAGCAGCTTGGGAGGGGGCGATGAAAAACTGTTTTTT. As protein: CASSLGGGDEKLFF.

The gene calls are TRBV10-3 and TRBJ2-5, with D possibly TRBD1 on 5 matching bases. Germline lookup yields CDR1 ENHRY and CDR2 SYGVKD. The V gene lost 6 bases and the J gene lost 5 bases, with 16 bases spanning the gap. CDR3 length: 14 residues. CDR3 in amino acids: CAISSQGVSETQYF. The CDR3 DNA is TGTGCCATCAGCTCCCAAGGGGTTTCGGAGACCCAGTACTTC.

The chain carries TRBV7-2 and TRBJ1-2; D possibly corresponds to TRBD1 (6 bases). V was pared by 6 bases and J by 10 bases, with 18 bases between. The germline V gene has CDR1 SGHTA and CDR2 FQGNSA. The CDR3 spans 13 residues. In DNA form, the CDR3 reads TGTGCCAGCAGACCGGACAGATCACCGTTCTACACCTTC. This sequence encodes CASRPDRSPFYTF.

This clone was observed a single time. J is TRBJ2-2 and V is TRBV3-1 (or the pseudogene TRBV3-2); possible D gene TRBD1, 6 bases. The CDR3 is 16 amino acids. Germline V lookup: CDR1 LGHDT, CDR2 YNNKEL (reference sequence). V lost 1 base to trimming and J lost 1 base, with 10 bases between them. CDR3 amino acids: CASSQGQGQNTGELFF. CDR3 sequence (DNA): TGTGCCAGCAGCCAAGGTCAGGGGCAGAACACCGGGGAGCTGTTTTTT.

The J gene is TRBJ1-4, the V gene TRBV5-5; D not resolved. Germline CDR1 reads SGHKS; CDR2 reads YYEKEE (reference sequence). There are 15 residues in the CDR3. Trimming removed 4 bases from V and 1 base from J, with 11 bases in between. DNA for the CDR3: TGTGCCAGCAGCCCTGGCACGGGAACTAATGAAAAACTGTTTTTT. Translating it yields CASSPGTGTNEKLFF.

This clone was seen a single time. The CDR3 sequence is CASSQTGQSSYNEQFF. DNA of the CDR3: TGTGCCAGCAGCCAAACCGGACAGAGCTCCTACAATGAGCAGTTCTTC. The J gene is TRBJ2-1, the V gene TRBV14, with D tentatively TRBD1 (6 bases). This CDR3 region has 16 residues. Germline values: CDR1 SGHDN, CDR2 FVKESK. Trimming stripped 2 bases from V and 0 bases from J, with 11 bases between.

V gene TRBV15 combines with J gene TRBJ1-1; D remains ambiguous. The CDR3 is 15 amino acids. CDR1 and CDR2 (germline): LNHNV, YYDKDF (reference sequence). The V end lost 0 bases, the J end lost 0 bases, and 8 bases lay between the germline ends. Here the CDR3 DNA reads TGTGCCACCAGCAGAGACATCAACATGAACACTGAAGCTTTCTTT. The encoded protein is CATSRDINMNTEAFF.

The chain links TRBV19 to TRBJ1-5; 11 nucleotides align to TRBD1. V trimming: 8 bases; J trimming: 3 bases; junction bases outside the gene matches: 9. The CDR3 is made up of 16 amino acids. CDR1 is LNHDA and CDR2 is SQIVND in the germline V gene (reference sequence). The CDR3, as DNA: TGTGCCAGTCGGACAGGGGGCCCTACTAACAATCAGCCCCAGCATTTT. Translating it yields CASRTGGPTNNQPQHF.

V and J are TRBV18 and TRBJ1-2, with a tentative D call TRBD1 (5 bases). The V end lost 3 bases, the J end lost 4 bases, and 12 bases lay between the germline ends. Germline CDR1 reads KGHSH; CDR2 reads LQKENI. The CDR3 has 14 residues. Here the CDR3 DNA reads TGTGCCAGCTCACCCGCAGGGCATTTCTATGGCTACACCTTC. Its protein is CASSPAGHFYGYTF.

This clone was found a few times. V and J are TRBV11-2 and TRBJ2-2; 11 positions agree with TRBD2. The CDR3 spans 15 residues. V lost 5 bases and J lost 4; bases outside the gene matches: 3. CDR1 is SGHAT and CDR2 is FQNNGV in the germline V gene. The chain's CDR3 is CASSTTSGGTGELFF. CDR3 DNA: TGTGCCAGCAGCACAACTAGCGGGGGCACCGGGGAGCTGTTTTTT.

The CDR3 spells CASSGQVREQYF. CDR3 bases: TGTGCCAGCAGCGGACAGGTCCGCGAGCAGTACTTC. This rearrangement joins TRBV3-1 (or the pseudogene TRBV3-2) to TRBJ2-7, with 7 nucleotides matching TRBD1. Germline CDR1 and CDR2: LGHDT and YNNKEL (reference sequence). Trimming took 5 bases from V and 6 from J; bases not matched to a gene: 4. The CDR3 extends over 12 amino acids.

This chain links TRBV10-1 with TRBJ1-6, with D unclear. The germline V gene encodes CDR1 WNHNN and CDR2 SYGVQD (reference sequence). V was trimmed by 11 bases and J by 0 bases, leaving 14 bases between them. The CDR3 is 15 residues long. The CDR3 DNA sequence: TGCGCCGACCGGGGTCCTAGCTCCTATAATTCACCCCTCCACTTT. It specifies CADRGPSSYNSPLHF.